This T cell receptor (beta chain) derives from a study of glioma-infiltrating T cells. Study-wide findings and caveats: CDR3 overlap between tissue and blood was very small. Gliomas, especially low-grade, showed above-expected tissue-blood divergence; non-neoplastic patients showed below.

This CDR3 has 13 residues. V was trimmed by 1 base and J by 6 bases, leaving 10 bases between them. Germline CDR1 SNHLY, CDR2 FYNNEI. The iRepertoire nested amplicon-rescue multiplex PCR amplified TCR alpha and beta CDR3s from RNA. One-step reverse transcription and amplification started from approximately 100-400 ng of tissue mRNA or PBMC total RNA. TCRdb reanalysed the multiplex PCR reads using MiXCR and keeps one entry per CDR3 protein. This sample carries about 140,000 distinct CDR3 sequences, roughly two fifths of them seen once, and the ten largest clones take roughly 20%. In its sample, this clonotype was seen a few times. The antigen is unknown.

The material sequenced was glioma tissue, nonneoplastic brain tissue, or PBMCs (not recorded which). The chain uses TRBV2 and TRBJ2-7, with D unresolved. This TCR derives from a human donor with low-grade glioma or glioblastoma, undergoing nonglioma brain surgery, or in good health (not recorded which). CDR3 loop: CASSEDRAVEQYF. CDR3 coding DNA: TGTGCCAGCAGTGAAGATCGGGCTGTCGAGCAGTACTTC.